One and the same sample provided the 9 T cell receptor beta chains below, sequenced in a study of blood T cells in healthy people across ages. Through a sample-barcoded 5' primer and a J-beta primer mix, a second PCR was run for about 6 to 12 cycles. MiXCR was run by TCRdb on the 5' RACE reads, yielding one entry per CDR3 protein. The sample has approximately 1.5 million distinct CDR3 sequences, roughly 30% seen once. Input material: blood. All receptors come from a woman between 25 and 40 years old in good health.

The chain's CDR3 is CASSVQGDSIYEQYF. In nucleotides, the CDR3 is TGTGCCAGCAGCGTACAGGGGGACTCCATCTACGAGCAGTACTTC. The J gene is TRBJ2-7, the V gene TRBV9; TRBD1 is a possible D gene (7 bases). From germline, CDR1 is SGDLS and CDR2 YYNGEE. CDR3 size: 15 residues. The ends were cut back, 1 base at V and 3 bases at J, with 14 bases in the middle.

In the case of this clonotype: At one end, the junction sequence differs from germline, possibly due to a read error. The genes are TRBV7-6 and TRBJ2-1, with no clear D. The germline V gene has CDR1 SGHVS and CDR2 FNYEAQ. This CDR3 has 15 residues. The CDR3 sequence is CASSLGAFSCNEQFF. The CDR3 DNA follows: TGTGCTAGCAGCTTAGGTGCGTTCTCCTGCAATGAGCAGTTCTTC.

This chain joins TRBV5-1 and TRBJ2-5, with D hard to call. Germline V gives CDR1 SGHRS, CDR2 YFSETQ. V lost 4 bases and J lost 1, with 11 bases in between. The CDR3 is made up of 14 amino acids. CDR3 region: CASSPPETQETQYF. CDR3 bases: TGCGCCAGCAGCCCTCCGGAGACCCAAGAGACCCAGTACTTC.

This clonotype was recorded a few times. V is TRBV4-2 and J is TRBJ1-1; tentatively, D is TRBD1 (6 bases). The CDR3 contains 16 residues. Germline V CDR1 and CDR2: LGHNA, YNFKEQ. V was cut by 4 bases and J by 3 bases, with 18 bases left in between. CDR3 nucleotides: TGTGCCAGCAGCCGGACAGCGTTAGGCTTGGACACTGAAGCTTTCTTT. Amino acid sequence: CASSRTALGLDTEAFF.

This sequence joins TRBV7-9 and TRBJ1-2; D gene ambiguous. V dropped 1 base and J dropped 7 bases, with 13 bases sitting between them. Germline V gene lookup returns CDR1 SEHNR and CDR2 FQNEAQ (reference sequence). This CDR3 has 14 residues. This CDR3 reads CASSLGSGFGGYTF. CDR3 sequence (DNA): TGTGCCAGCAGCTTAGGATCCGGGTTTGGTGGCTACACCTTC. Complete variable domain (other parts from reference TRBV7-9 and TRBJ1-2): DTGVSQNPRHKITKRGQNVTFRCDPISEHNRLYWYRQTLGQGPEFLTYFQNEAQLEKSRLLSDRFSAERPKGSFSTLEIQRTEQGDSAMYLCASSLGSGFGGYTFGSGTRLTVV.

Comment on this clonotype: This may arise from a read error, as a much more abundant clone is one base away. The V and J genes are TRBV4-1 and TRBJ2-4; 7 bases agree with TRBD2. Germline V CDR1 and CDR2: MGHRA, YSYEKL. Losses at the gene ends were 3 bases for V and 13 bases for J; bases not matched to a gene: 9. The CDR3 spans 13 residues. The CDR3 coding sequence is TGCGCCAGCAGCCAGGTACGGGGGAGGGAGCAGTACTTC. Translated: CASSQVRGREQYF.

Turning to this clonotype: The junction departs from germline at one end; a sequencing error may be responsible. The rearrangement links TRBV5-6 to TRBJ2-3; D unresolved. The CDR3 totals 15 residues. Germline CDR1 SGHDT, CDR2 YYEEEE. In nucleotides, the CDR3 is TGTGTCAGCAGCTTCAGTTCTTCCCGCACAGATATGCAGTATTTT. Translating gives CVSSFSSSRTDMQYF. Together with reference TRBV5-6 and TRBJ2-3, the CDR3 gives the full variable domain: DAGVTQSPTHLIKTRGQQVTLRCSPKSGHDTVSWYQQALGQGPQFIFQYYEEEERQRGNFPDRFSGHQFPNYSSELNVNALLLGDSALYLCVSSFSSSRTDMQYFGPGTRLTVL.

This clonotype showed up just a few times. This chain uses TRBV3-1 with TRBJ2-1, with TRBD2 identical over 9 bases. In germline, CDR1 is LGHDT, CDR2 YNNKEL (reference sequence). The CDR3 loop spans 16 amino acids. Trimming cost V 6 bases and J 4 bases; bases outside gene matches: 10. The CDR3 DNA follows: TGTGCCAGCAGTCACTACTCTAGCGGGGCTTACAATGAGCAGTTCTTC. This sequence encodes CASSHYSSGAYNEQFF.

The chain carries TRBV25-1 and TRBJ2-1; no reliable D call. V was shortened by 2 bases and J by 2 bases, with 10 bases between the two germline ends. The CDR3 contains 15 residues. Germline CDR1 is MGHDK and CDR2 is SYGVNS. The CDR3 spells CASSEVGGAYNEQFF. CDR3 nucleotides: TGTGCCAGCAGTGAAGTGGGCGGAGCCTACAATGAGCAGTTCTTC.